These T cell receptor beta chains were read from a single sample in a study of response to subunit inactivated influenza vaccine. TCRdb redid the calling of the RT-PCR reads with MiXCR, one entry per CDR3 protein. The sample includes 500,000 to 750,000 distinct CDR3 sequences, 12% to 15% of them seen just once. The sample was PBMCs from blood, taken less than 13 days after vaccination. The receptor set was obtained from a man in his fifties or sixties who received an inactivated influenza vaccine. Both conserved end residues are part of each CDR3. The order of the fields is J gene, V gene, CDR3 protein.

TRBJ1-2 TRBV29-1 CSVEGTQRRGYTF
TRBJ2-4 TRBV4-3 CASSQDQPPGTIQYF
TRBJ1-4 TRBV25-1 CASSEWGEKLFF
TRBJ2-5 TRBV15 CATSRIAERETQYF
TRBJ2-1 TRBV6-2/TRBV6-3 CASSSVDAMRGQFF
TRBJ2-7 TRBV28 CASSFETSGAYEQYF
TRBJ2-7 TRBV6-1 CASTEGQGTYEQYF
TRBJ2-7 TRBV10-3 CAISEGDRGNEQYF
TRBJ2-1 TRBV30 CAWSTSGGYNEQFF
TRBJ2-2 TRBV6-1 CASTPRGSWGELFF
TRBJ1-1 TRBV10-3 CAGRRDKNTEAFF
TRBJ2-5 TRBV20-1 CSARDGAGGKETQYF
TRBJ2-3 TRBV7-7 CASSPLGSVTDTQYF
TRBJ2-3 TRBV28 CASRLGGVDTQYF
TRBJ2-3 TRBV27 CASSLPPGGSTDTQYF